One and the same sample provided the 32 T cell receptor beta chains below, sequenced in a study of T cell changes during pregnancy in multiple sclerosis. Profiling relied on immunoSEQ multiplex PCR, and the TCRdb table lists in-frame clones only, not all of them. The sample shows roughly 47,000 clones, more than 80% of them seen only once. The sequences come from CD8+ T cells from peripheral blood mononuclear cells, collected in the second trimester of pregnancy. Source of these receptors: a female donor with multiple sclerosis, enrolled in a pregnancy study.

The chain is built from TRBV27 and TRBJ2-7; TRBD2 aligns across 9 bases. Germline V gene sequence: CDR1 MNHEY, CDR2 SMNVEV (reference sequence). Trimming took 4 bases from V and 4 from J; bases not matched to a gene: 11. The CDR3 is 16 amino acids. The CDR3 spells CASSSHRTSVFYEQYF. The CDR3 DNA reads TGTGCCAGCAGTTCCCACAGGACTAGCGTGTTTTACGAGCAGTACTTC.

This clone was counted once. The rearrangement joins TRBV6-5 to TRBJ1-1, with a possible D match to TRBD1 (6 bases). The CDR3 has 13 residues. Germline CDR1 MNHEY, CDR2 SVGAGI. Trimming left V 9 bases short and J 0 bases short, with 11 bases between. The CDR3 loop reads CARTGSMNTEAFF. CDR3 DNA sequence: TGTGCCAGGACAGGAAGCATGAACACTGAAGCTTTCTTT.

The chain employs TRBV10-2 and TRBJ1-1; D is undetermined. Germline V lookup: CDR1 WSHSY, CDR2 SAAADI. CDR3 length: 15 residues. Trimming stripped 4 bases from V and 5 bases from J, with 17 bases between. CDR3 sequence reads: CASSAFGLRGTEAFF. DNA for the CDR3: TGCGCCAGCAGTGCATTCGGGCTGCGGGGAACTGAAGCTTTCTTT.

V usage is TRBV9 and J usage is TRBJ1-1; 8 bases fit TRBD1. Germline CDR1 reads SGDLS; CDR2 reads YYNGEE. This CDR3 is built from 12 residues. V was pared by 3 bases and J by 10 bases, with 5 bases of the junction left unmatched. The CDR3 spells CASSASTGGAFF. CDR3 coding DNA: TGTGCCAGCAGCGCGTCCACAGGGGGAGCTTTCTTT.

This sequence joins TRBV29-1 and TRBJ2-3; a possible D gene is TRBD2 (5 bases). V shed 2 bases and J shed 2 bases, with 14 bases lying between them. The CDR3 contains 15 residues. Germline-derived CDR1 and CDR2 are SQVTM and ANQGSEA. The CDR3 here is CSVELGSHITDTQYF. CDR3 bases: TGCAGCGTTGAACTGGGGAGTCATATCACAGATACGCAGTATTTT.

The sample holds one count of this clone. V and J are TRBV10-3 and TRBJ2-2; 8 nucleotides align to TRBD2. Germline V lookup: CDR1 ENHRY, CDR2 SYGVKD. CDR3 size: 16 residues. Trimming removed 3 bases from V and 1 base from J; junction bases left unmatched: 4. The chain's CDR3 is CAISDSGGRNTGELFF. CDR3 bases: TGTGCCATCAGTGATTCGGGGGGGCGGAACACCGGGGAGCTGTTTTTT.

This clone was recorded once. V gene TRBV5-1 combines with J gene TRBJ1-1; D is possibly TRBD1 (6 bases). CDR1 is SGHRS, CDR2 YFSETQ, per germline. This CDR3 has 15 residues. Trimming stripped 4 bases from V and 1 base from J, with 14 bases between. The CDR3, as DNA: TGCGCCAGCAGCCCTTCAGGGGAGACGAACACTGAAGCTTTCTTT. Translated, it gives CASSPSGETNTEAFF. Complete variable domain (other parts from reference TRBV5-1 and TRBJ1-1): KAGVTQTPRYLIKTRGQQVTLSCSPISGHRSVSWYQQTPGQGLQFLFEYFSETQRNKGNFPGRFSGRQFSNSRSEMNVSTLELGDSALYLCASSPSGETNTEAFFGQGTRLTVV.

This clone was picked up one time. The chain employs TRBV7-6 and TRBJ2-1; a weak D match, TRBD2 (7 bases). CDR1 is SGHVS, CDR2 FNYEAQ, per germline. V shed 1 base and J shed 7 bases, with 14 bases lying between them. There are 15 residues in the CDR3. CDR3 DNA: TGTGCCAGCAGCTTAGGGGGGGGGCCTGGGAATGAGCAGTTCTTC. This translates into CASSLGGGPGNEQFF.

The V gene is TRBV21-1, the J gene TRBJ2-7; the D call TRBD1 from the table was never checked on the DNA. TRBV21-1 is assigned pseudogene status. The CDR3 contains 17 residues. This chain's CDR3 is CASSPRQSFDCGYEQYF. For the CDR3, the DNA is TGTGCCAGCAGCCCTCGACAGTCTTTTGACTGTGGCTACGAGCAGTACTTC.

The chain employs TRBV15 and TRBJ1-2; D gene unclear. Trimming took off 0 bases at V and 6 bases at J, with 14 bases between the two ends. This CDR3 region has 15 residues. Germline V gene data show CDR1 as LNHNV and CDR2 as YYDKDF (reference sequence). The CDR3 sequence is CATSRESGLVDGYTF. CDR3 nucleotide sequence: TGTGCCACCAGCAGAGAGTCGGGTCTTGTTGATGGCTACACCTTC.

This sequence joins TRBV10-3 and TRBJ1-2; D may be TRBD1 (5 bases). V was cut by 0 bases and J by 8 bases, with 19 bases left in between. This CDR3 has 16 amino acids. The V gene's germline CDR1 is ENHRY and CDR2 SYGVKD. The CDR3 DNA reads TGTGCCATCAGTGAGTCTGGACACCCCATCAGCCTCGGCTACACCTTC. It is translated as CAISESGHPISLGYTF.

This chain links TRBV11-2 with TRBJ1-2; no reliable D call. Germline CDR1 and CDR2: SGHAT and FQNNGV. Trimming took 3 bases from V and 6 from J, leaving 11 bases between them. There are 13 residues in the CDR3. The CDR3 nucleotides read TGTGCCAGCAGCTTCGGAGTGTTGAATGGCTACACCTTC. The encoded protein is CASSFGVLNGYTF.

The chain carries TRBV5-1 and TRBJ1-2, with TRBD1 identical over 8 bases. The V and J ends lost 4 bases and 4 bases, in that order; junction bases with no gene match: 3. This CDR3 has 13 amino acids. Germline V gene data show CDR1 as SGHRS and CDR2 as YFSETQ. The CDR3 DNA reads as TGCGCCAGCAGCCGAACAGGGGGCTATGGCTACACCTTC. This codes for CASSRTGGYGYTF.

J is TRBJ2-7 and V is TRBV9, with 8 bases fitting TRBD2. There are 15 residues in the CDR3. J was trimmed by 4 bases and V by 0 bases; bases with no gene match: 6. CDR1 and CDR2 (germline): SGDLS, YYNGEE. The CDR3 is CASSVEAGEPYEQYF. Written as DNA, the CDR3 is TGTGCCAGCAGCGTAGAAGCGGGGGAGCCGTACGAGCAGTACTTC.

This chain uses TRBV30 with TRBJ2-5; D not resolved. Germline V gene lookup returns CDR1 GTSNPN and CDR2 SVGIG (reference sequence). V lost 1 base, J lost 4 bases, and 13 bases lay in between. CDR3 length: 14 amino acids. This CDR3 reads CAWSGSRLRETQYF. DNA of the CDR3: TGTGCCTGGAGTGGTTCGAGGTTAAGAGAGACCCAGTACTTC.

V gene TRBV27 combines with J gene TRBJ1-5; D may be TRBD1 (6 bases). Trimming took off 7 bases at V and 4 bases at J, with 14 bases between the two ends. Per the germline V gene, CDR1 is MNHEY and CDR2 is SMNVEV (reference sequence). The CDR3 has 14 residues. The CDR3 here is CASTIQGLNQPQHF. The CDR3 DNA sequence: TGTGCCAGCACCATCCAGGGGCTGAATCAGCCCCAGCATTTT.

The chain is built from TRBV29-1 and TRBJ1-2; D gene uncertain. Germline lookup yields CDR1 SQVTM and CDR2 ANQGSEA. The CDR3 runs 12 residues. V was shortened by 2 bases and J by 8 bases, with 12 bases between the two germline ends. The CDR3 region has the DNA TGCAGCGTTGAATTCTACAGCCCAGGCTACACCTTC. It codes for CSVEFYSPGYTF.

The V call is TRBV13, the J call TRBJ1-2, with TRBD1 matching over 7 bases. CDR1 and CDR2 (germline): PRHDT, FYEKMQ (reference sequence). J gave up 7 bases and V 5 bases, and 10 bases lay outside the gene matches. CDR3 length: 14 residues. DNA of the CDR3: TGTGCCAGCAGCCCCCGGACAGGATACCCTGGCTACACCTTC. Translating it yields CASSPRTGYPGYTF. The whole variable domain, remainder taken from reference TRBV13 and TRBJ1-2, is AAGVIQSPRHLIKEKRETATLKCYPIPRHDTVYWYQQGPGQDPQFLISFYEKMQSDKGSIPDRFSAQQFSDYHSELNMSSLELGDSALYFCASSPRTGYPGYTFGSGTRLTVV.

Judged by abundance, this clone is medium-sized. The chain employs TRBV19 and TRBJ2-7; 11 bases are a match to TRBD2. After removal of 6 bases from V and 2 bases from J, the junction contained 6 bases not matched to a gene. The germline gives CDR1 LNHDA, CDR2 SQIVND (reference sequence). The CDR3 totals 15 residues. CDR3 amino acids: CASSPGTSGPYEQYF. The CDR3 DNA reads TGTGCCAGTAGCCCCGGGACTAGCGGCCCCTACGAGCAGTACTTC.

The chain uses TRBV28 and TRBJ2-7, with D possibly being TRBD1 (6 bases). V lost 3 bases to trimming and J lost 10 bases, with 16 bases between them. Per germline, CDR1 MDHEN and CDR2 SYDVKM. The CDR3 runs to 13 residues. CDR3 DNA: TGTGCCAGCAGTTTGCAACAGGGTATCGGCCAGTACTTC. Protein product: CASSLQQGIGQYF.

This chain connects TRBV5-6 to TRBJ1-1, with TRBD1 identical over 8 bases. The germline V gene has CDR1 SGHDT and CDR2 YYEEEE. This CDR3 has 12 residues. J gave up 10 bases and V 2 bases, and 4 bases lay outside the gene matches. CDR3: CASSLGQGVAFF. The CDR3 region has the DNA TGTGCCAGCAGCTTAGGACAGGGTGTAGCTTTCTTT.

The chain joins TRBV10-3 to TRBJ1-5, with 8 nucleotides matching TRBD1. The junction had 13 bases not matched to a gene; V was cut back by 0 bases and J by 6 bases. Germline-derived CDR1 and CDR2 are ENHRY and SYGVKD. The CDR3 contains 18 residues. The CDR3 loop is CAISESILGQGSSQPQHF. The DNA for the CDR3 is TGTGCCATCAGTGAGTCGATATTAGGACAGGGTTCGAGTCAGCCCCAGCATTTT.

The sample holds one count of this clone. The genes are TRBV27 and TRBJ1-5; 8 bases align to TRBD1. The germline V gene encodes CDR1 MNHEY and CDR2 SMNVEV (reference sequence). This CDR3 is 13 amino acids long. J was trimmed by 6 bases and V by 4 bases; bases with no gene match: 2. The CDR3 region is CASSYTGGQPQHF. CDR3 sequence (DNA): TGTGCCAGCAGTTATACAGGGGGTCAGCCCCAGCATTTT.

This clone has only one observation. CDR3: CARHREGVGNQPQHF. The CDR3 DNA reads as TGCGCCAGACACAGGGAAGGGGTGGGCAATCAGCCCCAGCATTTT. The chain employs TRBV5-1 and TRBJ1-5, with TRBD1 as a possible D gene (6 bases). The V and J ends lost 8 bases and 2 bases respectively, with 17 bases between them. This CDR3 contains 15 residues. Per germline, CDR1 SGHRS and CDR2 YFSETQ.

The CDR3, as DNA: TGTGCCAGCAGTTTCTCGGTTGTGAACACCGGGGAGCTGTTTTTT. Encoded protein: CASSFSVVNTGELFF. This chain links TRBV28 with TRBJ2-2, with no clear D. This CDR3 is 15 amino acids long. Trimming removed 3 bases from V and 1 base from J, with 9 bases in between. CDR1 is MDHEN, CDR2 SYDVKM, per germline.

This chain joins TRBV13 and TRBJ2-7; possibly TRBD2 for D (6 bases). Germline CDR1 PRHDT, CDR2 FYEKMQ (reference sequence). The ends were cut back, 1 base at V and 5 bases at J, with 21 bases in the middle. This CDR3 has 17 amino acids. The CDR3: CASSLDVWASESNEQYF. CDR3 in DNA: TGTGCCAGCAGCTTAGATGTTTGGGCTAGCGAGAGCAACGAGCAGTACTTC.

The chain carries TRBV13 and TRBJ2-3; 15 bases fit TRBD2. Losses at the gene ends were 1 base for V and 3 bases for J; bases not matched to a gene: 8. CDR3 length: 19 residues. Looked up from germline, CDR1 is PRHDT and CDR2 is FYEKMQ (reference sequence). CDR3 sequence: CASSLEGTSGGSGTDTQYF. The CDR3 DNA is TGTGCCAGCAGCTTAGAGGGGACTAGCGGGGGGTCAGGGACAGATACGCAGTATTTT. The whole variable domain, remainder taken from reference TRBV13 and TRBJ2-3, is AAGVIQSPRHLIKEKRETATLKCYPIPRHDTVYWYQQGPGQDPQFLISFYEKMQSDKGSIPDRFSAQQFSDYHSELNMSSLELGDSALYFCASSLEGTSGGSGTDTQYFGPGTRLTVL.

The CDR3 bases are TGTGCCAGCAGTTACACCACAGGGGGCCGAGAGACCCAGTACTTC. This translates into CASSYTTGGRETQYF. J is TRBJ2-5 and V is TRBV6-5, with 9 bases fitting TRBD1. The V segment lost 2 bases and the J segment 4 bases; nucleotides outside the gene matches: 5. CDR1 and CDR2 from the germline V gene are MNHEY and SVGAGI. The CDR3 extends over 15 amino acids.

This rearrangement joins TRBV2 to TRBJ2-7; tentatively, D is TRBD2 (5 bases). Per germline, CDR1 SNHLY and CDR2 FYNNEI. Trimming shortened V by 6 bases and J by 2 bases, and 8 bases separated the two germline ends. This CDR3 spans 12 amino acids. Written as DNA, the CDR3 is TGTGCCAGCAGGGACTGGACCTACGAGCAGTACTTC. Amino acid sequence: CASRDWTYEQYF.

CDR3 coding DNA: TGTGCCAGTAGTGAATCGGTATACAATGAGCAGTTCTTC. It codes for CASSESVYNEQFF. The chain joins TRBV19 to TRBJ2-1; no clear D gene. Trimming took off 5 bases at V and 4 bases at J, with 9 bases between the two ends. The CDR3 runs to 13 residues. Per the germline V gene, CDR1 is LNHDA and CDR2 is SQIVND (reference sequence).

The J gene is TRBJ2-7, the V gene TRBV19, with a tentative D call TRBD2 (7 bases). The CDR3 is 13 amino acids. Per germline, CDR1 LNHDA and CDR2 SQIVND (reference sequence). V lost 3 bases and J lost 4, with 10 bases in between. The CDR3 DNA reads as TGTGCCAGTAGTATGCGGGGGACATACGAGCAGTACTTC. Amino acids: CASSMRGTYEQYF.

V and J are TRBV7-9 and TRBJ2-1, with unresolved D. This CDR3 is built from 14 residues. The germline V gene has CDR1 SEHNR and CDR2 FQNEAQ (reference sequence). The V end was cut by 0 bases, the J end by 8 bases, with 11 bases between. The CDR3 nucleotides read TGTGCCAGCAGCTTAGCGCGATCCACCGATGAGCAGTTCTTC. Residues: CASSLARSTDEQFF.